This T cell receptor (beta chain) was identified in a study of cytomegalovirus exposure and HLA in healthy donors. The CDR3 covers 15 residues. Looked up from germline, CDR1 is SGDLS and CDR2 is YYNGEE. V gave up 0 bases and J gave up 0 bases, with 7 bases separating them. Broader study findings: Indistinguishable V segments, including TRBV6-2 and TRBV6-3, were excluded. Rarity marked most TCR sequences, yet some public TCRs occurred in many donors. TCR beta V- and J-gene trimming was later associated with a missense DCLRE1C variant.

The donors were healthy bone marrow donors. This PCR relied on a set of 60 Vbeta primers and 13 Jbeta primers. Repertoires were generated with immunoSEQ multiplex PCR, while TCRdb's copy carries only in-frame clones and drops some. The sample holds roughly 150,000 clones, around two thirds seen once. Concerning this clone: Its antigen is unidentified.

This clonotype was sampled from a man aged 25 to 45 in good health and CMV-seropositive. Sequenced input: PBMCs. The V call is TRBV9, the J call TRBJ1-3; D call uncertain. CDR3 sequence: CASSVDGSSGNTIYF. The CDR3 DNA reads as TGTGCCAGCAGCGTAGATGGCAGCTCTGGAAACACCATATATTTT.